The present T cell receptor beta chain was sequenced within a study of blood T cell repertoires in COVID-19. Study background: Some COVID-19 samples were acute and others convalescent; all came from the United States, Italy and Spain. The analysed material was cDNA or gDNA that came from T cells, B-cell-depleted T cells, or PBMCs.

Only one count was recorded for this clone. CDR3 length: 11 residues. Deletions cut 10 bases from V and 6 bases from J, with 10 bases between. Authors' methods: It was from reference gene primer amplification that nucleated cell counts were estimated. The protocol was immunoSEQ multiplex PCR, while the TCRdb copy is restricted to in-frame clones and leaves out a portion. V and J calls and clone size are as listed in that table; D and trimming were resolved from the DNA. The table lists hundreds of thousands of clones, roughly 90% of them singletons. V gene TRBV12-3 or TRBV12-4 combines with J gene TRBJ2-1; no definite D call. The sequencing input was peripheral blood. This receptor was obtained from a young woman with acute or convalescent COVID-19. CDR3 sequence reads: CATYYSNEQFF. The CDR3 DNA reads TGTGCCACCTACTACTCCAATGAGCAGTTCTTC.